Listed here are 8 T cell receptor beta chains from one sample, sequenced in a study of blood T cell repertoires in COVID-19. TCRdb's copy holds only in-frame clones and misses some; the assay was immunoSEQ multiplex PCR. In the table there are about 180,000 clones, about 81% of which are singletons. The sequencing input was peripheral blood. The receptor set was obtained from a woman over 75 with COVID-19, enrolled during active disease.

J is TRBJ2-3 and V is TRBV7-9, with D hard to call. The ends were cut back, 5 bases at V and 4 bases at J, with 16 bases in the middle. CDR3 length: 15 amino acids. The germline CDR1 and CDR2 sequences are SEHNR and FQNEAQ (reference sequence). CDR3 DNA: TGTGCCAGCAGCCTCCGCCCGCTAGGTGCAGATACGCAGTATTTT. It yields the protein CASSLRPLGADTQYF.

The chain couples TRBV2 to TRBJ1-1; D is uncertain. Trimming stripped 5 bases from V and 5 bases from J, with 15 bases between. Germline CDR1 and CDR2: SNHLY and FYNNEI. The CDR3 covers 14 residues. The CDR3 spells CASSIHSWETEAFF. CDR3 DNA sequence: TGTGCCAGCAGTATCCATTCTTGGGAGACTGAAGCTTTCTTT.

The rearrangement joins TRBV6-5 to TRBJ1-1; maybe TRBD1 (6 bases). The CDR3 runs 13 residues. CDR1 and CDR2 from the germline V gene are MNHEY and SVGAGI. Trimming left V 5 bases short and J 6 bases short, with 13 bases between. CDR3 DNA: TGTGCCAGCAGTCGGACAGAGTTCGCTGAAGCTTTCTTT. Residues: CASSRTEFAEAFF.

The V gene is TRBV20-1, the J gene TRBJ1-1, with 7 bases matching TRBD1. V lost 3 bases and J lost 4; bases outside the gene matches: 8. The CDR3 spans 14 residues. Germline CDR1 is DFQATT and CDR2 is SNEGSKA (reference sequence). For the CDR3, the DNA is TGCAGTGCTAGTCCTCCGACAGGGATCACTGAAGCTTTCTTT. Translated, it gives CSASPPTGITEAFF.

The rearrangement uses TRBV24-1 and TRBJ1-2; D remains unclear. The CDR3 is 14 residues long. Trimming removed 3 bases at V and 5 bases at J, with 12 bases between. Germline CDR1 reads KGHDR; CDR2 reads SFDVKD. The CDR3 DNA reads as TGTGCCACCAGTGATACGACAAGAAGGTATGGCTACACCTTC. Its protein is CATSDTTRRYGYTF.

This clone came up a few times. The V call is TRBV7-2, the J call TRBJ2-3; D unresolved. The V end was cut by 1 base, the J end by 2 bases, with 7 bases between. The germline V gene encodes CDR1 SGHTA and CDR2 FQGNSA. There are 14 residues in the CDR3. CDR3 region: CASSLVRLTDTQYF. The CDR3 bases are TGTGCCAGCAGCTTAGTGAGACTCACAGATACGCAGTATTTT.

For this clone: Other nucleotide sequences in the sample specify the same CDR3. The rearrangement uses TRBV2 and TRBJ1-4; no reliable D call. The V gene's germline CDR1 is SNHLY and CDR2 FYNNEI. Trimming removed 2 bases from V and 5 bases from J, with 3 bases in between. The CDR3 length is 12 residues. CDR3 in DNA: TGTGCCAGCAGTGAACAGAATGAAAAACTGTTTTTT. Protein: CASSEQNEKLFF.

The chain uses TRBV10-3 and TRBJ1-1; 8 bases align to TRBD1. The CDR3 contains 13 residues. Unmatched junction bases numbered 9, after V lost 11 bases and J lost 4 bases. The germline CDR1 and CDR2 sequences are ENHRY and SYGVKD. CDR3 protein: CAAQGAWSTEAFF. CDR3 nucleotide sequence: TGTGCCGCCCAGGGGGCTTGGAGCACTGAAGCTTTCTTT.